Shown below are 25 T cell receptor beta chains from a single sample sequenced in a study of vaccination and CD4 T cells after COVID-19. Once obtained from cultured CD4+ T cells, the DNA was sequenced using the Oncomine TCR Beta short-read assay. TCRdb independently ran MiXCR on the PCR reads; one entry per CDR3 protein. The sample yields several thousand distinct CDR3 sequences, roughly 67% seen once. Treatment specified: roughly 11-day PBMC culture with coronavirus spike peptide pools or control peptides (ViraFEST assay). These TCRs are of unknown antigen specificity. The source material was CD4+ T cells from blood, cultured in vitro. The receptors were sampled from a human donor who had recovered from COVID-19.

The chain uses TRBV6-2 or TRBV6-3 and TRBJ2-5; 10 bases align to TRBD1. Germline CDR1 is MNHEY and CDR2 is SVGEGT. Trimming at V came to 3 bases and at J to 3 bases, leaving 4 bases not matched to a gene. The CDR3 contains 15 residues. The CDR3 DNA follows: TGTGCCAGCAGTTATTTCGGGACAGGGGAAGAGACCCAGTACTTC. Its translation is CASSYFGTGEETQYF.

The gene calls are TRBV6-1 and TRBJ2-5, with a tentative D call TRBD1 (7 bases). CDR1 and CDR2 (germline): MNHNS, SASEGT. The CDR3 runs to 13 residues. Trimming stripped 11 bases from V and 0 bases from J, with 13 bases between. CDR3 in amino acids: CASRGEYQETQYF. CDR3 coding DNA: TGTGCCTCCAGGGGGGAGTACCAAGAGACCCAGTACTTC.

The CDR3 DNA sequence: TGTGCCAGCAAACTCTTGATGAGCTCCTACAATGAGCAGTTCTTC. Protein: CASKLLMSSYNEQFF. This sequence joins TRBV6-2 or TRBV6-3 and TRBJ2-1; D unclear. Trimming removed 7 bases from V and 0 bases from J, with 13 bases in between. This CDR3 contains 15 residues. Per the germline V gene, CDR1 is MNHEY and CDR2 is SVGEGT.

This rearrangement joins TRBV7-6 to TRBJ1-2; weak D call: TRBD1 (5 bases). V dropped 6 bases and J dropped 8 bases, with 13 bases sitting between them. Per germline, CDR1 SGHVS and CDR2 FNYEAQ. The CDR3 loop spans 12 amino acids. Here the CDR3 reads CASSPGRRGYTF. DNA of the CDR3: TGTGCCAGCAGTCCGGGGCGGCGGGGCTACACCTTC.

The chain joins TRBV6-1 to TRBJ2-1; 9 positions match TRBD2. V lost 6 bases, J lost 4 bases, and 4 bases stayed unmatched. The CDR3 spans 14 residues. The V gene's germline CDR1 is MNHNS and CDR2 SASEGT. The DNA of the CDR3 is TGTGCCAGCAGGACTAGCGGAAGATACAATGAGCAGTTCTTC. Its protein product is CASRTSGRYNEQFF.

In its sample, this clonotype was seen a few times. The CDR3 DNA reads as TGTGCCAGCAGCCAGGGTGGGACAGGGGGGCACACTGAAGCTTTCTTT. As protein: CASSQGGTGGHTEAFF. The chain uses TRBV5-4 and TRBJ1-1; 11 positions agree with TRBD1. V trimming: 4 bases; J trimming: 3 bases; junction bases outside the gene matches: 8. Looked up from germline, CDR1 is SGHNT and CDR2 is YYREEE (reference sequence). The CDR3 runs 16 residues.

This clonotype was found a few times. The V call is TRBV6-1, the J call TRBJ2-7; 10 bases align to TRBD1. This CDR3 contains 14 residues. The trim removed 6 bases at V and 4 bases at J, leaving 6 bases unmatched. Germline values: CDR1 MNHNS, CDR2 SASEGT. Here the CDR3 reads CASRRQGATYEQYF. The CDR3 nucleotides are TGTGCCAGCAGGAGACAGGGGGCAACTTACGAGCAGTACTTC.

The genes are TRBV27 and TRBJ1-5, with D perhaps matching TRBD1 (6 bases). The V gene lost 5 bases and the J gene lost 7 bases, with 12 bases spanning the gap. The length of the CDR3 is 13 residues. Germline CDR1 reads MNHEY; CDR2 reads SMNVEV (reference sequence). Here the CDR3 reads CASSTRTEQPQHF. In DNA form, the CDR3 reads TGTGCCAGCAGTACCCGGACAGAGCAGCCCCAGCATTTT.

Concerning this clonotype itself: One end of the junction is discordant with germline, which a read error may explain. The CDR3 here is CASSPHRTGGNQPQHF. CDR3 coding DNA: TGTGCTAGCAGCCCCCATCGAACAGGGGGCAATCAGCCCCAGCATTTT. This chain joins TRBV7-6 and TRBJ1-5; 7 bases are shared with TRBD1. The CDR3 covers 16 residues. Germline values: CDR1 SGHVS, CDR2 FNYEAQ.

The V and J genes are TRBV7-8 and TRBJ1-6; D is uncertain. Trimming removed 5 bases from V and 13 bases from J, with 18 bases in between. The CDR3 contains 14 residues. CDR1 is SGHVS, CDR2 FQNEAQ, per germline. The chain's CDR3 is CASSQFVGQAPLHF. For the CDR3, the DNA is TGTGCCAGCAGCCAATTCGTCGGCCAGGCGCCCCTCCACTTT. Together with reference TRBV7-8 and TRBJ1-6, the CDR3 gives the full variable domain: GAGVSQSPRYKVAKRGQDVALRCDPISGHVSLFWYQQALGQGPEFLTYFQNEAQLDKSGLPSDRFFAERPEGSVSTLKIQRTQQEDSAVYLCASSQFVGQAPLHFGNGTRLTVT.

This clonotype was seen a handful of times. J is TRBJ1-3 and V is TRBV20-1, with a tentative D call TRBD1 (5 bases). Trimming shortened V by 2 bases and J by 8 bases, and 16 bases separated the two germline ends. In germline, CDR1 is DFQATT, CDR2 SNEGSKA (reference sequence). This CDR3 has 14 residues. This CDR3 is CSARPPATGDTIYF. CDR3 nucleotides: TGCAGTGCTAGACCCCCGGCTACAGGAGACACCATATATTTT.

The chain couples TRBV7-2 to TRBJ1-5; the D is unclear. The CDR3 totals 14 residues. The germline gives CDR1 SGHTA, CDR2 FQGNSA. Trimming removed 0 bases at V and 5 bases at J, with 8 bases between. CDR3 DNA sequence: TGTGCCAGCAGCTTAGCAGGGCGTGATCAGCCCCAGCATTTT. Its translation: CASSLAGRDQPQHF.

CDR3 sequence: CASSLPDRGAEAFF. DNA of the CDR3: TGTGCCAGCAGCCTTCCGGACAGGGGCGCTGAAGCTTTCTTT. The gene calls are TRBV6-1 and TRBJ1-1; 9 bases match TRBD1. The J segment lost 6 bases and the V segment lost 6 bases, leaving 8 bases of the junction unmatched. This CDR3 is 14 amino acids long. Germline V lookup: CDR1 MNHNS, CDR2 SASEGT.

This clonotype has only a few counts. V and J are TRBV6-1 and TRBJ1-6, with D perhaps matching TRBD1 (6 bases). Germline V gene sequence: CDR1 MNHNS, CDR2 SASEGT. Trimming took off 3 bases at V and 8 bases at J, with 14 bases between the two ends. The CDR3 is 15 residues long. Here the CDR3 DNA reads TGTGCCAGCAGTGATTCAGGGGTTGGTGATTCACCCCTCCACTTT. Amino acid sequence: CASSDSGVGDSPLHF.

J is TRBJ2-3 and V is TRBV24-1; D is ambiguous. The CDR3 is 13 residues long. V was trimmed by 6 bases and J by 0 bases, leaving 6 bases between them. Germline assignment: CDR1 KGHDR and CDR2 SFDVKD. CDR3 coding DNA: TGTGCCACCAGTCTCGTCAGCACAGATACGCAGTATTTT. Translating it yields CATSLVSTDTQYF.

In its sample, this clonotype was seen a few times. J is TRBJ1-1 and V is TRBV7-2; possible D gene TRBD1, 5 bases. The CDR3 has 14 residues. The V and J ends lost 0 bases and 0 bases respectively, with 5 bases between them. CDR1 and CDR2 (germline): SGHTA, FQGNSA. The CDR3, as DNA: TGTGCCAGCAGCTTAGCGACAGTGAACACTGAAGCTTTCTTT. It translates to CASSLATVNTEAFF.

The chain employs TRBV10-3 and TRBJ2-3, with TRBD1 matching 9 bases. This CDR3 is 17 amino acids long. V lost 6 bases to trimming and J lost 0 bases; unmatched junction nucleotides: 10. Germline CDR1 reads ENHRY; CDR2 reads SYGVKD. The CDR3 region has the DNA TGTGCCATCAGGTCCGGGACAGGGAAATCGAGCACAGATACGCAGTATTTT. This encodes CAIRSGTGKSSTDTQYF.

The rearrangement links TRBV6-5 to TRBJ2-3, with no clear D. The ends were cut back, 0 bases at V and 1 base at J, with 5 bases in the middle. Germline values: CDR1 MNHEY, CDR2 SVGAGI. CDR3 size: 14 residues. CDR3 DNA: TGTGCCAGCAGTTACTCGGCGGGCACAGATACGCAGTATTTT. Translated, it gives CASSYSAGTDTQYF.

DNA for the CDR3: TGTGCCAGCAGTTCTGGAGTGTTCGACAGCCTGGAAGAGACCCAGTACTTC. The encoded protein is CASSSGVFDSLEETQYF. The chain joins TRBV11-2 to TRBJ2-5; a weak D match, TRBD1 (5 bases). The CDR3 length is 17 residues. The ends were cut back, 6 bases at V and 3 bases at J, with 23 bases in the middle. In germline, CDR1 is SGHAT, CDR2 FQNNGV.

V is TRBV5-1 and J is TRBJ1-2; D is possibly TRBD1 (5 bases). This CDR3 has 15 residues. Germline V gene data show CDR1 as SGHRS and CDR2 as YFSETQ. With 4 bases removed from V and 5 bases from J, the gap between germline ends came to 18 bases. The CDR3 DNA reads TGCGCCAGCAGCCCGGCATGGGGCGACCCTTATGGCTACACCTTC. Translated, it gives CASSPAWGDPYGYTF.

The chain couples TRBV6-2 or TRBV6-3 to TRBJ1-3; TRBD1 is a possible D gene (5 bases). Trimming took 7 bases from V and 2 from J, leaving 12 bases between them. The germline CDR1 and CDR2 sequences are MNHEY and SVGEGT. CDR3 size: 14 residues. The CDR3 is CASTQAGTGNTIYF. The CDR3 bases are TGTGCCAGCACCCAAGCAGGGACTGGAAACACCATATATTTT.

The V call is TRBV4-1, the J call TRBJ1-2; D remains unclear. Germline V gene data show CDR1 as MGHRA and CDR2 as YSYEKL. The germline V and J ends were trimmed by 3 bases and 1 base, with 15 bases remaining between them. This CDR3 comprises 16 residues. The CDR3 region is CASSQAHAGYNYGYTF. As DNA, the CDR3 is TGCGCCAGCAGCCAGGCCCATGCGGGCTATAACTATGGCTACACCTTC.

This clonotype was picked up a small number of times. The CDR3 DNA follows: TGTGCCAGCAGCCCACGGGGAGTTGAAGGGGCGACTGAAGCTTTCTTT. This translates into CASSPRGVEGATEAFF. The chain links TRBV6-1 to TRBJ1-1, with a tentative D call TRBD1 (5 bases). Per the germline V gene, CDR1 is MNHNS and CDR2 is SASEGT. This CDR3 has 16 amino acids. The ends were cut back, 6 bases at V and 5 bases at J, with 22 bases in the middle.

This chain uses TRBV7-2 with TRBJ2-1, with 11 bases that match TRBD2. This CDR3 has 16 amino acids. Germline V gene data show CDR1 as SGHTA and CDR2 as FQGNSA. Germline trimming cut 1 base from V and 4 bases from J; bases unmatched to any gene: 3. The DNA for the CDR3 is TGTGCCAGCAGCTTAGATAGCGGGAGGGTTTACAATGAGCAGTTCTTC. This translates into CASSLDSGRVYNEQFF.

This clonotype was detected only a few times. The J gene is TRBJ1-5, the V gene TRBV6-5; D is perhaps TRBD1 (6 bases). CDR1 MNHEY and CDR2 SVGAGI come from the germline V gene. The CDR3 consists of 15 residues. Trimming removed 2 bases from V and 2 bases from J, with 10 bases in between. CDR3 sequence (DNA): TGTGCCAGCAGTTACCGGGGGGGGCGCAATCAGCCCCAGCATTTT. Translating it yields CASSYRGGRNQPQHF.